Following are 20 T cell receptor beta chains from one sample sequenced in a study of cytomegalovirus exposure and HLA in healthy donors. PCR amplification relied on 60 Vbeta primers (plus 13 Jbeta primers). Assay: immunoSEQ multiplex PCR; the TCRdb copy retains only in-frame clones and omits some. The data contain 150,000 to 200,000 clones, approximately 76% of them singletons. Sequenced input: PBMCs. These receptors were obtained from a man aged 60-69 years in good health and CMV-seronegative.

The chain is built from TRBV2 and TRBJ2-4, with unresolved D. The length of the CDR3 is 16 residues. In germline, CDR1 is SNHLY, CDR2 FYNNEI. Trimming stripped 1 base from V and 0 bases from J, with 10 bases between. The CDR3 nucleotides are TGTGCCAGCAGTGAAGTAGCCGTAGGAGCCAAAAACATTCAGTACTTC. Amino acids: CASSEVAVGAKNIQYF. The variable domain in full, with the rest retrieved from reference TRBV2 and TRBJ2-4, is EPEVTQTPSHQVTQMGQEVILRCVPISNHLYFYWYRQILGQKVEFLVSFYNNEISEKSEIFDDQFSVERPDGSNFTLKIRSTKLEDSAMYFCASSEVAVGAKNIQYFGAGTRLSVL.

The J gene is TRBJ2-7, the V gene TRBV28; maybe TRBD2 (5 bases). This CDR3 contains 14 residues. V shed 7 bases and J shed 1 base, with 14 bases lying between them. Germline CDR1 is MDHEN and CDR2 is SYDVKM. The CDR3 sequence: CASTYPGFSYEQYF. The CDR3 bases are TGTGCCAGCACCTACCCGGGATTTTCCTACGAGCAGTACTTC.

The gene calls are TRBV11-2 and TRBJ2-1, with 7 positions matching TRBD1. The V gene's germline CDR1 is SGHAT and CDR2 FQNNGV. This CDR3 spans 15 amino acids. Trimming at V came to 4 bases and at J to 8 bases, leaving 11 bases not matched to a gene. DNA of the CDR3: TGTGCCAGCAGCTCGTTCCGGGACAGTTTGTATGAGCAGTTCTTC. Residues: CASSSFRDSLYEQFF.

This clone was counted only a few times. The CDR3 sequence is CASSHPGQGWEQYF. CDR3 nucleotides: TGCGCCAGCAGCCACCCGGGACAGGGGTGGGAGCAGTACTTC. J is TRBJ2-7 and V is TRBV10-2, with 10 nucleotides matching TRBD1. CDR1 WSHSY and CDR2 SAAADI come from the germline V gene. V lost 6 bases, J lost 7 bases, and 9 bases stayed unmatched. The CDR3 is made up of 14 amino acids.

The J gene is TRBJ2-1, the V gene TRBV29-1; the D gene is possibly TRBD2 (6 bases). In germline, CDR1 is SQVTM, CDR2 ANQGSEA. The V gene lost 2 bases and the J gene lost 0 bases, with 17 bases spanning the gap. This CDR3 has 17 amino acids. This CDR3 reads CSVESGSGTHSYNEQFF. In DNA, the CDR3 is TGCAGCGTTGAATCTGGTTCCGGGACTCACTCCTACAATGAGCAGTTCTTC.

The CDR3 reads CASSQFQGLVSPLHF. The CDR3 nucleotides read TGTGCCAGCAGCCAATTTCAGGGGCTTGTTTCACCCCTCCACTTT. The chain is built from TRBV4-2 and TRBJ1-6; D perhaps matches TRBD1 (6 bases). In germline, CDR1 is LGHNA, CDR2 YNFKEQ. The CDR3 consists of 15 residues. V lost 2 bases and J lost 9, with 14 bases in between.

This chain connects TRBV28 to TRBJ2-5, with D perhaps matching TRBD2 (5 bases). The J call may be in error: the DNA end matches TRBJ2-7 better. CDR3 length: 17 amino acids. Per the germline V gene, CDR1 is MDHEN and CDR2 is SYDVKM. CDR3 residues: CASSSQFGNPKGYEQYF. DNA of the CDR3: TGTGCCAGCAGTTCCCAGTTCGGGAACCCAAAAGGCTACGAGCAGTACTTC.

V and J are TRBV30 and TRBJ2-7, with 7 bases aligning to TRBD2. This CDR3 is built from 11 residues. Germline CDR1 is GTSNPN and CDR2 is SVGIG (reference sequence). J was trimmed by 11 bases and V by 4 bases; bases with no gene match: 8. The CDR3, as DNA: TGTGCCTGGACTACTATGGGAGGGGAGTACTTC. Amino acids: CAWTTMGGEYF.

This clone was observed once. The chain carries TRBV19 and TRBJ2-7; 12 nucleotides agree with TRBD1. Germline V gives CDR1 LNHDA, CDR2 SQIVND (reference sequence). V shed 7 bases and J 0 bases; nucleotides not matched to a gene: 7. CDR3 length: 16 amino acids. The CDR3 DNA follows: TGTGCCAGTATCCGGTCGGGACAGGGGGCCTCCTACGAGCAGTACTTC. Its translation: CASIRSGQGASYEQYF.

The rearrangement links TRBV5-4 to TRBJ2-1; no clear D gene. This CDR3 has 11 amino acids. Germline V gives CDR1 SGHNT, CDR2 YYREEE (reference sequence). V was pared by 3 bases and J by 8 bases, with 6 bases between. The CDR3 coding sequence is TGTGCCAGCAGCTCGGGTTATGAGCAGTTCTTC. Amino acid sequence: CASSSGYEQFF.

The CDR3 loop reads CASSLDRGATNYGYTF. In DNA form, the CDR3 reads TGTGCCAGCAGCTTGGACAGGGGGGCTACTAACTATGGCTACACCTTC. This chain joins TRBV11-3 and TRBJ1-2; TRBD1 matches at 10 bases. The CDR3 runs 16 residues. CDR1 SGHNT and CDR2 YENEEA come from the germline V gene. The V and J ends lost 3 bases and 0 bases, in that order; junction bases with no gene match: 4.

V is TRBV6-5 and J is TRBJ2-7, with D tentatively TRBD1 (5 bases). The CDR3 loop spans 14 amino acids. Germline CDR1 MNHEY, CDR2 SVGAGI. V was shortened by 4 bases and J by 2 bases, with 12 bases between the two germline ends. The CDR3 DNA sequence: TGTGCCAGCAGTTTTGGGCAGGGAACCTACGAGCAGTACTTC. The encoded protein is CASSFGQGTYEQYF.

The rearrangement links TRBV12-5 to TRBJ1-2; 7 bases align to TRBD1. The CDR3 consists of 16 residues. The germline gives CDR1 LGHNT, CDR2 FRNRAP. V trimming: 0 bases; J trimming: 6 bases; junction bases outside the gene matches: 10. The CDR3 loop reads CASGLVPSEGADGYTF. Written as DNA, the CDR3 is TGTGCTAGTGGTTTGGTACCCAGCGAGGGGGCGGATGGCTACACCTTC.

Written as DNA, the CDR3 is TGTGCCAGCAGCGTAGACGGGGTCGGCCAGCCCCAGCATTTT. Translation gives CASSVDGVGQPQHF. The V call is TRBV9, the J call TRBJ1-5; D ambiguous. The CDR3 consists of 14 residues. Germline V gene lookup returns CDR1 SGDLS and CDR2 YYNGEE. V was clipped by 0 bases and J by 7 bases, with 11 bases between them.

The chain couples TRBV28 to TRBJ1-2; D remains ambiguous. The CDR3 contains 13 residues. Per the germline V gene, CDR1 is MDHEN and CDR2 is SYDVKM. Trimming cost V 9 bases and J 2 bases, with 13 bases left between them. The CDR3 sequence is CASERGVNYGYTF. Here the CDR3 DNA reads TGTGCCAGTGAACGGGGAGTCAACTATGGCTACACCTTC.

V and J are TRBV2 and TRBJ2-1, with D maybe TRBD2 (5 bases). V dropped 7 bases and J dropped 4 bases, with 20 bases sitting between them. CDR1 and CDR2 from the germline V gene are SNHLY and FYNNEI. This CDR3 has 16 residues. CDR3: CASIGRSGVQYNEQFF. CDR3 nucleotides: TGTGCCAGCATAGGACGATCCGGGGTCCAATACAATGAGCAGTTCTTC.

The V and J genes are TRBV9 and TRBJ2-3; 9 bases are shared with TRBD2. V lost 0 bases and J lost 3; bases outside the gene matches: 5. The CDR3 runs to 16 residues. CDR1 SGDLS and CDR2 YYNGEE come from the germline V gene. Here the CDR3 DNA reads TGTGCCAGCAGCGTAGCTGCGGGGGGGCGGACAGATACGCAGTATTTT. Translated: CASSVAAGGRTDTQYF.

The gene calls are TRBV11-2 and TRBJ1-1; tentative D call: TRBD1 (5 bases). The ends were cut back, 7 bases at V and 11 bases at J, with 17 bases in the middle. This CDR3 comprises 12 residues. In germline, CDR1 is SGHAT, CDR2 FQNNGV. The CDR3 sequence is CASKSQGIGAFF. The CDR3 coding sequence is TGTGCCAGCAAGTCGCAGGGTATCGGGGCTTTCTTT.

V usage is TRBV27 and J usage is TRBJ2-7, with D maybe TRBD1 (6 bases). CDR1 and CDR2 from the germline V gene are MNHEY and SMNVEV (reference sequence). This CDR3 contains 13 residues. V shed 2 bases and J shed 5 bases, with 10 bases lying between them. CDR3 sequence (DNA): TGTGCCAGCAGTTTAACTTACAGGGACGAGCAGTACTTC. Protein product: CASSLTYRDEQYF.

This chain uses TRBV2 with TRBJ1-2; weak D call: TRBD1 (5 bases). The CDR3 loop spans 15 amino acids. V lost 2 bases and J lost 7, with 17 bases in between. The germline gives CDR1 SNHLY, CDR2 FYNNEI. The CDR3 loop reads CASSELGRAGPGYTF. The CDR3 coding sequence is TGTGCCAGCAGTGAACTTGGCAGGGCCGGCCCTGGCTACACCTTC.